These T cell receptor beta chains were read from a single sample in a study of shared clonotypes between healthy human individuals. TCRdb's table, derived via immunoSEQ multiplex PCR, lists solely in-frame clones and lacks some. The repertoire consists of over a million clones, with approximately 98% occurring once and the leading ten covering roughly 0.45%. The sample was naive CD4+ T cells sorted from blood. Receptors originate from a man aged 25-45 years in good health. Both conserved end residues are part of each CDR3. A D gene is named only where the DNA matches it firmly.

d_gene	len	j_gene	v_gene	CDR3aa
TRBD2	12	TRBJ2-3	TRBV2	CASSEGGGTQYF
-	12	TRBJ1-5	TRBV19	CASSIRLQPQHF
-	13	TRBJ2-1	TRBV5-1	CASSLALGAEQFF
-	15	TRBJ1-5	TRBV4-1	CASSQGHQGSQPQHF
TRBD2	16	TRBJ2-1	TRBV4-1	CASSQETSGSFNEQFF
TRBD2	15	TRBJ2-2	TRBV6-6	CASSGLAGNTGELFF
TRBD2	14	TRBJ2-7	TRBV10-3	CAISELAATYEQYF
TRBD2	18	TRBJ2-5	TRBV19	CASSILLAGGVQQETQYF
TRBD2	14	TRBJ2-7	TRBV27	CASTGGRASYEQYF
TRBD1	14	TRBJ1-5	TRBV28	CASSSGQNNQPQHF
-	15	TRBJ1-3	TRBV9	CASSPTASSGNTIYF
-	14	TRBJ2-2	TRBV18	CASSPLRGSGELFF
-	14	TRBJ2-7	TRBV5-8	CASSFLMGSYEQYF
TRBD1	13	TRBJ2-7	TRBV6-5	CASSRTGLVEQYF
-	11	TRBJ2-7	TRBV7-2	CASSYNYEQYF
-	15	TRBJ2-7	TRBV4-1	CASSQVGAFSYEQYF
-	14	TRBJ2-2	TRBV7-7	CASSSMINTGELFF
-	14	TRBJ2-7	TRBV27	CASSFGPISYEQYF
-	17	TRBJ2-7	TRBV18	CASSLNQETGVQAEQYF
-	16	TRBJ1-4	TRBV7-9	CASSSNQATTNEKLFF
-	13	TRBJ1-3	TRBV10-3	CAISEEQGNTIYF
-	13	TRBJ1-2	TRBV29-1	CSVEGAASGGYTF
-	16	TRBJ2-7	TRBV10-3	CAISVSEDRESYEQYF
TRBD2	14	TRBJ2-7	TRBV19	CASRLGGGSYEQYF
-	13	TRBJ1-2	TRBV5-1	CASSLYREDGYTF
TRBD1	14	TRBJ2-3	TRBV6-6	CASRRQGGTDTQYF
-	14	TRBJ1-3	TRBV30	CAWSEIYSGNTIYF
TRBD1	17	TRBJ2-7	TRBV5-8	CASSLARFRDRDREQYF
TRBD2	17	TRBJ2-7	TRBV25-1	CASSVGPTSGRSYEQYF
TRBD1	15	TRBJ1-2	TRBV6-1	CASSAPGQGRGGYTF
-	15	TRBJ2-5	TRBV7-9	CASSGGTRVLETQYF
-	16	TRBJ2-7	TRBV11-2	CASRAVSGGGTYEQYF
-	14	TRBJ2-6	TRBV28	CASSFPRGANVLTF
-	14	TRBJ2-1	TRBV19	CASSLTGFNNEQFF
TRBD2	14	TRBJ2-7	TRBV7-3	CASSLTGLAGEQYF
TRBD2	16	TRBJ2-3	TRBV10-3	CATFSWGGTSTDTQYF
-	14	TRBJ2-5	TRBV2	CASRLTNSAETQYF
-	12	TRBJ2-7	TRBV11-2	CASSGPGNEQYF
-	15	TRBJ2-7	TRBV5-8	CASRPGTLSSYEQYF
-	15	TRBJ2-1	TRBV9	CASSALDSSDNEQFF
TRBD2	19	TRBJ2-5	TRBV11-2	CASSAARTSGSITGETQYF
TRBD2	16	TRBJ2-1	TRBV19	CASRGLAGVLNNEQFF
-	14	TRBJ2-2	TRBV30	CAWSGPPRAGELFF
TRBD2	19	TRBJ2-5	TRBV2	CASNGDFGTSGRGQETQYF
TRBD2	16	TRBJ2-7	TRBV27	CASSFTSGRVTYEQYF
-	13	TRBJ1-1	TRBV5-1	CASSLVQGAEAFF
-	15	TRBJ2-1	TRBV2	CASSGRGRPNNEQFF
-	14	TRBJ1-1	TRBV6-5	CASSLRQRNTEAFF
-	14	TRBJ1-4	TRBV28	CASSSPVINEKLFF
TRBD1	13	TRBJ2-1	TRBV10-2	CASSPTGYNEQFF
TRBD1	17	TRBJ2-2	TRBV6-1	CASSVGTGGVNTGELFF
TRBD2	13	TRBJ2-7	TRBV4-3	CASSQEGGYEQYF
TRBD2	12	TRBJ2-3	TRBV2	CASGRDTDTQYF
-	15	TRBJ2-7	TRBV7-3	CASSLTGDPFNEQYF
-	14	TRBJ1-5	TRBV6-4	CASSGKGDNQPQHF
-	13	TRBJ2-5	TRBV5-1	CASSPSPQETQYF
-	15	TRBJ2-4	TRBV7-9	CASSAGPPTKNIQYF
-	12	TRBJ1-2	TRBV28	CASSLQANSYTF
-	16	TRBJ2-1	TRBV4-1	CASSQVWVRAYNEQFF